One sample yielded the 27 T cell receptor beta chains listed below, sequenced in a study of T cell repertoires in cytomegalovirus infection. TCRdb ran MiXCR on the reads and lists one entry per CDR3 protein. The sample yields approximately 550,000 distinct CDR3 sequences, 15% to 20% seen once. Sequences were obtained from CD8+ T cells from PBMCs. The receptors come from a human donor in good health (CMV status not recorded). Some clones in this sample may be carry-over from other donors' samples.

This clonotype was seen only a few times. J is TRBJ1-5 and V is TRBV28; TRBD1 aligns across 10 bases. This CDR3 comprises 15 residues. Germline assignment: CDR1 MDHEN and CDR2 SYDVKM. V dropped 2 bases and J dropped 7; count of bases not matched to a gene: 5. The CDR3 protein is CASSLRQGARQPQHF. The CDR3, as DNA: TGTGCCAGCAGTTTACGACAGGGGGCCAGGCAGCCCCAGCATTTT. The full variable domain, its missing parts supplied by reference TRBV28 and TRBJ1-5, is DVKVTQSSRYLVKRTGEKVFLECVQDMDHENMFWYRQDPGLGLRLIYFSYDVKMKEKGDIPEGYSVSREKKERFSLILESASTNQTSMYLCASSLRQGARQPQHFGDGTRLSIL.

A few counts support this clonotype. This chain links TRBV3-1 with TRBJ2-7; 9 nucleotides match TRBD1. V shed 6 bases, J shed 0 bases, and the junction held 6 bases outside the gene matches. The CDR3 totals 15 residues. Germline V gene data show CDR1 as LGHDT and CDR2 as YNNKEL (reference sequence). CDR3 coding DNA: TGTGCCAGCAGTTCCGGGACAGGGAACTCCTACGAGCAGTACTTC. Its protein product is CASSSGTGNSYEQYF.

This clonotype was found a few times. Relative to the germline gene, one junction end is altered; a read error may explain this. Here the CDR3 DNA reads TGTGCCAGCAGTTTATCTCTACGTCTAGAGCTGCTTTTT. This sequence encodes CASSLSLRLELLF. J is TRBJ2-2 and V is TRBV27; no definite D call. The CDR3 has 13 residues. Looked up from germline, CDR1 is MNHEY and CDR2 is SMNVEV (reference sequence).

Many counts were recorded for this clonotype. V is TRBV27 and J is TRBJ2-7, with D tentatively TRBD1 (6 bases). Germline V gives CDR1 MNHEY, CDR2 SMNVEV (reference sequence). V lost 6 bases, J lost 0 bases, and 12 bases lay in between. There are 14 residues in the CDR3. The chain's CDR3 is CASREYRASYEQYF. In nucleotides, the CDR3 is TGTGCCAGCAGGGAATACAGGGCCTCCTACGAGCAGTACTTC.

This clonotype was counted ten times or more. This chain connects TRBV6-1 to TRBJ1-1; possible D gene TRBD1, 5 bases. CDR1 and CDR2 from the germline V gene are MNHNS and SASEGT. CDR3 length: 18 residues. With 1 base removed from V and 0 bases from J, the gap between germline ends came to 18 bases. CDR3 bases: TGTGCCAGCAGTGAAGGCTCGAGGGGTGGAGAAATGAACACTGAAGCTTTCTTT. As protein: CASSEGSRGGEMNTEAFF.

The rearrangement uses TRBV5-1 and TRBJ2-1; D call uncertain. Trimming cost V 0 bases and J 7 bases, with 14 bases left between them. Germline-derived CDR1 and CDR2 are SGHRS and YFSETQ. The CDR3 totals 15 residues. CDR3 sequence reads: CASSLGGLGINEQFF. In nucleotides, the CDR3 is TGCGCCAGCAGCTTGGGGGGATTGGGGATAAATGAGCAGTTCTTC. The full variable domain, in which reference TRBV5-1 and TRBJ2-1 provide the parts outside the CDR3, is KAGVTQTPRYLIKTRGQQVTLSCSPISGHRSVSWYQQTPGQGLQFLFEYFSETQRNKGNFPGRFSGRQFSNSRSEMNVSTLELGDSALYLCASSLGGLGINEQFFGPGTRLTVL.

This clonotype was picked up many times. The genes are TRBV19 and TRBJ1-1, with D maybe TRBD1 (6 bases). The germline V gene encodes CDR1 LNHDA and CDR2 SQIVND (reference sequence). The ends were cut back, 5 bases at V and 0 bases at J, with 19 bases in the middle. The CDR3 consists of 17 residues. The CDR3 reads CASSSHRDKLMNTEAFF. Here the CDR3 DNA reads TGTGCCAGTAGTTCGCACCGGGACAAGCTAATGAACACTGAAGCTTTCTTT.

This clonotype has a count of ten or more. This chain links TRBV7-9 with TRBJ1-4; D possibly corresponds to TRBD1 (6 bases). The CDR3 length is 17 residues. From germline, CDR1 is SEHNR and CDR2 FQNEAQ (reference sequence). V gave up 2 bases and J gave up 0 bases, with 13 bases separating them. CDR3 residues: CASSLTPGVATNEKLFF. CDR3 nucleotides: TGTGCCAGCAGCTTAACCCCAGGGGTAGCAACTAATGAAAAACTGTTTTTT.

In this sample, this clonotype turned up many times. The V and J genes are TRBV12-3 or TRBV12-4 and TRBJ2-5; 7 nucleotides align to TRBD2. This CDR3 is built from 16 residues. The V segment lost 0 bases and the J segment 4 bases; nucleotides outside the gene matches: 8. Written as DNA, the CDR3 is TGTGCCAGCAGTTTAGCTGAGCGGGAACGAGGAGAGACCCAGTACTTC. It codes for CASSLAERERGETQYF.

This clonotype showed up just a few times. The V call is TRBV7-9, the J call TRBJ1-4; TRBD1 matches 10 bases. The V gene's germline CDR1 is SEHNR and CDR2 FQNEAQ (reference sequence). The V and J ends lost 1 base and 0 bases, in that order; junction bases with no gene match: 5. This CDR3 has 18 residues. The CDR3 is CASSLEGTGDTTNEKLFF. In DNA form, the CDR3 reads TGTGCCAGCAGCTTAGAGGGGACAGGGGACACAACTAATGAAAAACTGTTTTTT.

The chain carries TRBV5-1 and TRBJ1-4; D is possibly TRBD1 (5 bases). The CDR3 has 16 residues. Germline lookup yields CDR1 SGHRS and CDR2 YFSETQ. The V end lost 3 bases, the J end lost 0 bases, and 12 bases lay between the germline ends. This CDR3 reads CASSYRGLSTNEKLFF. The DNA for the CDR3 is TGCGCCAGCAGCTACCGGGGCCTATCAACTAATGAAAAACTGTTTTTT.

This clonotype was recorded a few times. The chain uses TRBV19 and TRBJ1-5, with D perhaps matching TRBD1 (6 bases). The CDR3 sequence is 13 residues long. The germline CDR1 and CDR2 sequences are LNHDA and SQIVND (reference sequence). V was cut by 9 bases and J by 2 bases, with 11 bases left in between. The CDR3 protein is CASNRVGNQPQHF. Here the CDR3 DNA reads TGTGCCAGCAACAGGGTAGGCAATCAGCCCCAGCATTTT.

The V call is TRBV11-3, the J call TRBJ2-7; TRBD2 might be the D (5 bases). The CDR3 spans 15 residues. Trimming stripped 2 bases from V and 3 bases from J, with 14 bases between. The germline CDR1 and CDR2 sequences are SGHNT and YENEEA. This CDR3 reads CASSLLERLFYEQYF. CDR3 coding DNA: TGTGCCAGCAGCTTACTAGAGCGGCTATTCTACGAGCAGTACTTC.

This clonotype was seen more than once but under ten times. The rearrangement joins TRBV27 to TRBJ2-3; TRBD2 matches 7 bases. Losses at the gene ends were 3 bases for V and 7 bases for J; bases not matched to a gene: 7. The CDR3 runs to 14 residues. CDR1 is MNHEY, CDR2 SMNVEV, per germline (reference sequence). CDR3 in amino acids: CASSFGTNRHTQYF. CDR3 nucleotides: TGTGCCAGCAGTTTTGGGACTAATAGGCATACGCAGTATTTT.

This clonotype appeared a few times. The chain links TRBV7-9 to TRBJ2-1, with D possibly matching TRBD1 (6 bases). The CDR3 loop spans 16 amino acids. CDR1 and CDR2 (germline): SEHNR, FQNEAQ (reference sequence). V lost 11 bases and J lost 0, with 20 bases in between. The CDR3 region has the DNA TGTGCCGCCAGACCCGGACAGCTGAGCTCCTACAATGAGCAGTTCTTC. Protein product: CAARPGQLSSYNEQFF.

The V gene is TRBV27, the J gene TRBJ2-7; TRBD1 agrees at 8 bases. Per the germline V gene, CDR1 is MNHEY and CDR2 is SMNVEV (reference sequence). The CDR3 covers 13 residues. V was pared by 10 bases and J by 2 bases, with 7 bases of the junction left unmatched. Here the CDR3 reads CATKGTGTYEQYF. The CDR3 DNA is TGTGCCACCAAGGGGACAGGAACCTACGAGCAGTACTTC.

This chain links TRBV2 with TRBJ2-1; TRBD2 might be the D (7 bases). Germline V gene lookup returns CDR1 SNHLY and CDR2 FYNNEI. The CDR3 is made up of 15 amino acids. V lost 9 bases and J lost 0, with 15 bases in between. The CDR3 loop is CARGGEDSSYNEQFF. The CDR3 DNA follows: TGTGCCAGAGGGGGGGAGGACAGCTCCTACAATGAGCAGTTCTTC.

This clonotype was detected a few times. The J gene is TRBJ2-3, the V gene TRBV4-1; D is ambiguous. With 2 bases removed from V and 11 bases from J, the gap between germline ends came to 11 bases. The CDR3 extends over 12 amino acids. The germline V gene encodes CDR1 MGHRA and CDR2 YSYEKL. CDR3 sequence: CASSQPPSRQYF. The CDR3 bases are TGCGCCAGCAGCCAACCCCCTTCGCGGCAGTATTTT.

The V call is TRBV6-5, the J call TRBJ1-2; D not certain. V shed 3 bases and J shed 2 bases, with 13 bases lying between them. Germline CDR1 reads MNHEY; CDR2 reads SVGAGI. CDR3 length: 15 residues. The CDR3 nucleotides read TGTGCCAGCAGTTATGTATCTAGGGCAAACTATGGCTACACCTTC. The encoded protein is CASSYVSRANYGYTF.

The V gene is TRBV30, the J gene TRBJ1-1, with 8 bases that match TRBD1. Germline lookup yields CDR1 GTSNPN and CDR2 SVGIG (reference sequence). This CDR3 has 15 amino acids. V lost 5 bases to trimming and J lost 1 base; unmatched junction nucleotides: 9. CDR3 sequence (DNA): TGTGCCTGGGACCCCATCGGACAGGGGAACACTGAAGCTTTCTTT. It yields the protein CAWDPIGQGNTEAFF.

The CDR3 coding sequence is TGTGCCAGCAGCTTGGAGGGCAGTCCGCTGGGGGGAGGCTACACCTTC. This translates into CASSLEGSPLGGGYTF. The chain carries TRBV5-6 and TRBJ1-2; maybe TRBD1 (5 bases). This CDR3 has 16 amino acids. Germline V gene data show CDR1 as SGHDT and CDR2 as YYEEEE. The germline V and J ends were trimmed by 0 bases and 8 bases, with 20 bases remaining between them.

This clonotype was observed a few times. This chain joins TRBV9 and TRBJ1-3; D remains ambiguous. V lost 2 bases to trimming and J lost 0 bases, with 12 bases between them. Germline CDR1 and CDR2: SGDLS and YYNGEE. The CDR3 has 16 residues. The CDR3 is CASSVGTASSGNTIYF. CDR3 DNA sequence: TGTGCCAGCAGCGTCGGAACGGCGAGCTCTGGAAACACCATATATTTT.

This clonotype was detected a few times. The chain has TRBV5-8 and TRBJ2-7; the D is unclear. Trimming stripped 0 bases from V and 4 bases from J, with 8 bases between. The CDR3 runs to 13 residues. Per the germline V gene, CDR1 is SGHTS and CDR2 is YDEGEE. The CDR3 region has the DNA TGTGCCAGCAGCTTGGCCGAAGGGTACGAGCAGTACTTC. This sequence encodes CASSLAEGYEQYF. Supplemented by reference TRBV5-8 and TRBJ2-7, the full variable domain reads EAGVTQSPTHLIKTRGQQATLRCSPISGHTSVYWYQQALGLGLQFLLWYDEGEERNRGNFPPRFSGRQFPNYSSELNVNALELEDSALYLCASSLAEGYEQYFGPGTRLTVT.

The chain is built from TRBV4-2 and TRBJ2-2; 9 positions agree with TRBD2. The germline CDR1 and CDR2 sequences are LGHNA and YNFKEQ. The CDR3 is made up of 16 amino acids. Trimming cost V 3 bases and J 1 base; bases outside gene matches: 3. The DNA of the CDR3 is TGTGCCAGCAGCCAGGGACTAGCCGAGAACACCGGGGAGCTGTTTTTT. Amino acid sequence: CASSQGLAENTGELFF.

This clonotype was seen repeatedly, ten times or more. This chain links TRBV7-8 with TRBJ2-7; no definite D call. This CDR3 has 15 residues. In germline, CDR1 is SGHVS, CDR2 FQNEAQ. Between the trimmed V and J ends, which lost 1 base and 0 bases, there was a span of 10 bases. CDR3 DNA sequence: TGTGCCAGCAGCTTAGAGGGCATAGTCTCCTACGAGCAGTACTTC. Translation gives CASSLEGIVSYEQYF. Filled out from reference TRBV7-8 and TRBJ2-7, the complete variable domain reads GAGVSQSPRYKVAKRGQDVALRCDPISGHVSLFWYQQALGQGPEFLTYFQNEAQLDKSGLPSDRFFAERPEGSVSTLKIQRTQQEDSAVYLCASSLEGIVSYEQYFGPGTRLTVT.

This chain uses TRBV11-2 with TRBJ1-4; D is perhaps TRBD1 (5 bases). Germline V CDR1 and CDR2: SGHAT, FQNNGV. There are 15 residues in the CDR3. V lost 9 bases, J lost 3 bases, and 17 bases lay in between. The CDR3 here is CARSPPEGANEKLFF. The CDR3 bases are TGTGCCAGAAGCCCCCCGGAAGGGGCTAATGAAAAACTGTTTTTT.

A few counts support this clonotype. CDR3 sequence (DNA): TGTGCCAGCAGCCAAGATCTAGCGGGAGTGAGGGAGCAGTTCTTC. Its translation is CASSQDLAGVREQFF. The chain has TRBV14 and TRBJ2-1; 10 bases line up with TRBD2. The J segment lost 10 bases and the V segment lost 0 bases, leaving 6 bases of the junction unmatched. The length of the CDR3 is 15 residues. CDR1 and CDR2 (germline): SGHDN, FVKESK.